This entry features one T cell receptor (beta chain) sequence. As yet, its antigen is unknown. This specimen comes from a study of cytomegalovirus exposure and HLA in healthy donors. The CDR3 is 13 amino acids. V lost 3 bases and J lost 6; bases outside the gene matches: 2. In germline, CDR1 is ENHRY, CDR2 SYGVKD. PCR involved 60 Vbeta and 13 Jbeta primers. Measured with immunoSEQ multiplex PCR; TCRdb has only the in-frame clones, and not every one. The table lists tens of thousands of clones, about 80% of them singletons. Study observations and caveats: Earlier analysis found most TCR beta V segments productive about 90% or about 30% of the time. The listing of some 170 TCR beta chains classed them as cytomegalovirus-associated.

This chain connects TRBV10-3 to TRBJ2-7, with 10 positions matching TRBD2. The origin of this receptor is a man aged 18 to 29 in good health and CMV-seropositive. The specimen was PBMCs. In DNA, the CDR3 is TGTGCCATCAGTGATGGGACTAGCGCCGAGCAGTACTTC. It yields the protein CAISDGTSAEQYF.